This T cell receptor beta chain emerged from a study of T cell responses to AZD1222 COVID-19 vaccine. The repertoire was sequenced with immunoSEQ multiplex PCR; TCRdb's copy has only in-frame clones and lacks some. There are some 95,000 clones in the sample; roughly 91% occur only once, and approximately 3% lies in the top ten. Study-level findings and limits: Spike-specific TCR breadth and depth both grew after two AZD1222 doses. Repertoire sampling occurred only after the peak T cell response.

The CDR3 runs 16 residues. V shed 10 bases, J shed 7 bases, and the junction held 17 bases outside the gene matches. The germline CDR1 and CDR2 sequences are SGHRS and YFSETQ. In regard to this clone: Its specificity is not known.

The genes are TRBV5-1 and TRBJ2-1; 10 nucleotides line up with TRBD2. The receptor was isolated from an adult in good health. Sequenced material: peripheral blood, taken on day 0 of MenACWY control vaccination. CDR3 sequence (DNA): TGCGCCTTCCCGGGAGGGGGTAGCGGGGGGCCGAATGAGCAGTTCTTC. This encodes CAFPGGGSGGPNEQFF.